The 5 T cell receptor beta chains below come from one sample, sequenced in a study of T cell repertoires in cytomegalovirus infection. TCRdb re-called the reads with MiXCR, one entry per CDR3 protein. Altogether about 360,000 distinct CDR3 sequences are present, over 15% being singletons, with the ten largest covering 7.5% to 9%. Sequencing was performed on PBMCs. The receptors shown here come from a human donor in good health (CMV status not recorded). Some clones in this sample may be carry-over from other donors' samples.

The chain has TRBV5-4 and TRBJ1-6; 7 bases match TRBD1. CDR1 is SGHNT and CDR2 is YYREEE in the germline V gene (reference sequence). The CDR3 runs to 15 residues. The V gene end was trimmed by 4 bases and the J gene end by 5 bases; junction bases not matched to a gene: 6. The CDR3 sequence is CASSLTGTNNSPLHF. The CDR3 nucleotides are TGTGCCAGCAGCCTGACAGGGACCAATAATTCACCCCTCCACTTT.

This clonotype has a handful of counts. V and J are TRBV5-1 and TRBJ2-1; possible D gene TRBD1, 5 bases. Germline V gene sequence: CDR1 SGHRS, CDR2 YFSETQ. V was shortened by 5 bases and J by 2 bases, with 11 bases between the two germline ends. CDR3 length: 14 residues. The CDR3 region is CASSKDIAYNEQFF. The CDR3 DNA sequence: TGCGCCAGCAGTAAGGACATTGCCTACAATGAGCAGTTCTTC.

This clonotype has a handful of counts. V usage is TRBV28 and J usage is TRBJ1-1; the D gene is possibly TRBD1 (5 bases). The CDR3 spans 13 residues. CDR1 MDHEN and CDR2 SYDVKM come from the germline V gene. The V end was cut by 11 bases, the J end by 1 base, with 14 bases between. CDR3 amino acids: CAAQGRANTEAFF. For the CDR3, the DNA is TGTGCCGCTCAGGGAAGGGCGAACACTGAAGCTTTCTTT.

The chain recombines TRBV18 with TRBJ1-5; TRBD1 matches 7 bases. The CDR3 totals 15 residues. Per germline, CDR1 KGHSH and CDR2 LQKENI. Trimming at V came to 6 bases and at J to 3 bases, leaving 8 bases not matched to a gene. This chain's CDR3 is CASSPIQGPNQPQHF. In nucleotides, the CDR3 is TGTGCCAGCTCCCCTATACAGGGGCCCAATCAGCCCCAGCATTTT. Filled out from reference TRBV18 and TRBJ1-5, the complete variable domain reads NAGVMQNPRHLVRRRGQEARLRCSPMKGHSHVYWYRQLPEEGLKFMVYLQKENIIDESGMPKERFSAEFPKEGPSILRIQQVVRGDSAAYFCASSPIQGPNQPQHFGDGTRLSIL.

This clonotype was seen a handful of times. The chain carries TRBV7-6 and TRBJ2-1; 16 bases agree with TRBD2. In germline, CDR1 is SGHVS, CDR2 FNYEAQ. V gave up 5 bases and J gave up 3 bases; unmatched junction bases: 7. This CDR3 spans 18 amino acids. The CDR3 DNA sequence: TGTGCCAGCAGCGCCGGGACTAGCGGGGGGGCGAGCTACAATGAGCAGTTCTTC. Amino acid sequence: CASSAGTSGGASYNEQFF.